The present T cell receptor beta chain was sequenced within a study of blood T cell repertoires in COVID-19. On the study more broadly: The United States, Italy and Spain provided the acute and convalescent COVID-19 samples.

Original processing methods: Quantification of nucleated cells was approximated via reference gene primer amplification. The repertoire was sequenced with immunoSEQ multiplex PCR; TCRdb's copy has only in-frame clones and lacks some. The V and J calls and the clone size are those of that table, but D and trimming were determined from the DNA. The table shows roughly 81,000 clones, with 90% to 95% occurring only once. The V and J ends lost 3 bases and 0 bases, in that order; junction bases with no gene match: 5. The CDR3 contains 16 residues. Germline V gives CDR1 LNHDA, CDR2 SQIVND (reference sequence).

This chain links TRBV19 with TRBJ2-3; 8 nucleotides match TRBD2. Input material: peripheral blood. This receptor was identified in a woman aged 50 to 60 in a cohort sampled during active COVID-19. CDR3 DNA: TGTGCCAGTAGTATCGGTACTAGCGGTAGCACAGATACGCAGTATTTT. Protein: CASSIGTSGSTDTQYF.